This TCR beta chain emerged from a study of CD8+ T cells in alopecia areata. Study summary: A 6-month period off drug followed tofacitinib, which lasted 6 to 18 months.

This sample's treatment: oral pan-JAK inhibitor, 5-10 mg twice daily. cDNA reverse transcribed from extracted RNA served as the sequencing template. TCRdb keeps only in-frame clones here, not all; method: immunoSEQ multiplex PCR. This sample carries a few hundred thousand clones, 60% of them seen once, and the ten largest clones take about 0.9%. Germline lookup yields CDR1 SQVTM and CDR2 ANQGSEA. The CDR3 extends over 15 amino acids. Losses at the gene ends were 4 bases for V and 4 bases for J; bases not matched to a gene: 8. Sequenced here: CD4+ T cells sorted from blood, sampled around week 54, from a patient treated with tofacitinib. The TCR originated in a human donor with alopecia areata. This chain connects TRBV29-1 to TRBJ2-2, with 8 bases matching TRBD1. CDR3 coding DNA: TGCAGCGTTGGTATCGGACAGGGACTCACCGGGGAGCTGTTTTTT. This translates into CSVGIGQGLTGELFF.